The clone carrying this TCR beta chain was seen only a few times. CDR1 and CDR2 (germline): MNHEY, SVGEGT. This CDR3 is built from 14 residues. The V and J ends lost 0 bases and 2 bases respectively, with 7 bases between them. This specimen belongs to a study of blood T cell repertoires in COVID-19. Study in general: PBMCs, B-cell-depleted T cells, or T cells were the source of the cDNA or gDNA that made up the material.

Authors' processing steps: Counts of nucleated cells, estimated from reference gene primer amplification, were obtained. Sequenced by immunoSEQ multiplex PCR; TCRdb stores in-frame clones only, minus some. V and J calls and clone size are given by that table; D and trimming were obtained from the DNA. Of tens of thousands of clones listed, 82% are singletons. The specimen was peripheral blood. The TCR sequence derives from a woman in her sixties or seventies with acute or convalescent COVID-19. V gene TRBV6-2 or TRBV6-3 combines with J gene TRBJ1-2; D is perhaps TRBD1 (6 bases). This chain's CDR3 is CASSYSGQNYGYTF. In DNA, the CDR3 is TGTGCCAGCAGTTACTCAGGACAGAACTATGGCTACACCTTC.